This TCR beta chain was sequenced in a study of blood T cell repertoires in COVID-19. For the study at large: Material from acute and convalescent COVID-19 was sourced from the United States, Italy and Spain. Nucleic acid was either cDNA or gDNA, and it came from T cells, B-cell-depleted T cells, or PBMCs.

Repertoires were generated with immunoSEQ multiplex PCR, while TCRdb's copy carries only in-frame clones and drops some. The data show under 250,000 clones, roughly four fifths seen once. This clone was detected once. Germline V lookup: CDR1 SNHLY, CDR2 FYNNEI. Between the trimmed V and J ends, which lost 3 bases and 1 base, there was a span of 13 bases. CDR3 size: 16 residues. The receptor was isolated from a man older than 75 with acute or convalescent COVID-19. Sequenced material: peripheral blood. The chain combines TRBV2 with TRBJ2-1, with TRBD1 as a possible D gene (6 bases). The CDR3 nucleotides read TGTGCCAGCAGTGAGTCGGCACAGGGATCCTACAATGAGCAGTTCTTC. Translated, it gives CASSESAQGSYNEQFF.